One and the same sample provided the 17 T cell receptor beta chains below, sequenced in a study of low-dose radiotherapy and immunotherapy resistance in tumors. Gene-specific TRAV and TRBV primers were used for first-strand cDNA, covering alpha and beta chains. TCRs underwent about 22 PCR cycles of amplification with a constant-region primer and V-primer adapter. TCRdb used MiXCR to reprocess the reads, holding one entry per CDR3 protein. The sample records 6,000 to 6,500 distinct CDR3 sequences, over 55% being singletons. These receptor sequences come from a human donor with advanced metastatic prostate, ovarian, gallbladder or colorectal cancer (not recorded which). This table probably holds off-target reads from a library built for another chain.

The chain links TRBV2 to TRBJ2-5; perhaps TRBD1 as D (6 bases). This CDR3 has 14 residues. Germline-derived CDR1 and CDR2 are SNHLY and FYNNEI. With 7 bases removed from V and 1 base from J, the gap between germline ends came to 13 bases. The CDR3 spells CASNGLTGQETQYF. CDR3 bases: TGTGCCAGCAACGGATTGACAGGCCAAGAGACCCAGTACTTC.

This clonotype was detected only a few times. This chain connects TRBV5-4 to TRBJ2-1; 9 positions agree with TRBD1. Germline V gene data show CDR1 as SGHNT and CDR2 as YYREEE (reference sequence). After removal of 2 bases from V and 8 bases from J, the junction contained 8 bases not matched to a gene. This CDR3 region has 15 residues. CDR3 amino acids: CASSLQGAPRDEQFF. The CDR3, as DNA: TGTGCCAGCAGCTTACAGGGGGCGCCGCGGGATGAGCAGTTCTTC.

The chain combines TRBV7-9 with TRBJ1-1; TRBD1 matches 9 bases. The germline V gene encodes CDR1 SEHNR and CDR2 FQNEAQ (reference sequence). CDR3 length equals 14 residues. J was trimmed by 4 bases and V by 5 bases; bases with no gene match: 5. The CDR3 here is CASSTGGGSTEAFF. CDR3 sequence (DNA): TGTGCCAGCAGCACAGGGGGCGGAAGCACTGAAGCTTTCTTT.

V is TRBV5-4 and J is TRBJ2-5, with 7 bases matching TRBD1. CDR3 size: 13 residues. Germline CDR1 and CDR2: SGHNT and YYREEE (reference sequence). The ends lost 4 bases at V and 5 bases at J; junction bases unmatched: 5. The CDR3 coding sequence is TGTGCCAGCAGCACCAGACAGGGCGAGACCCAGTACTTC. Translation: CASSTRQGETQYF.

J is TRBJ2-1 and V is TRBV28; 11 nucleotides line up with TRBD2. Germline V gene data show CDR1 as MDHEN and CDR2 as SYDVKM. The CDR3 runs 15 residues. The junction had 5 bases not matched to a gene; V was cut back by 3 bases and J by 7 bases. The CDR3 region is CASSLWASGRNEQFF. The CDR3 coding sequence is TGTGCCAGCAGTTTGTGGGCTAGCGGGAGGAATGAGCAGTTCTTC.

V gene TRBV5-5 combines with J gene TRBJ1-2; D gene uncertain. V was shortened by 1 base and J by 4 bases, with 20 bases between the two germline ends. The CDR3 totals 17 residues. Germline V lookup: CDR1 SGHKS, CDR2 YYEKEE (reference sequence). For the CDR3, the DNA is TGTGCCAGCAGCTTGAACCAGACGGTGGGGTGCGGCTATGGCTACACCTTC. It encodes CASSLNQTVGCGYGYTF.

In DNA, the CDR3 is TGTGCCAGCAGTGAGATTTGGGAGACCCAGTACTTC. The encoded protein is CASSEIWETQYF. The rearrangement uses TRBV6-1 and TRBJ2-5; D is ambiguous. Deletions cut 3 bases from V and 5 bases from J, with 7 bases between. The CDR3 covers 12 residues. Per germline, CDR1 MNHNS and CDR2 SASEGT.

The chain recombines TRBV28 with TRBJ1-2; D might be TRBD1 (6 bases). Germline values: CDR1 MDHEN, CDR2 SYDVKM. This CDR3 has 13 amino acids. With 4 bases removed from V and 8 bases from J, the gap between germline ends came to 14 bases. CDR3 coding DNA: TGTGCCAGCAGTTCGGGGGGCCAAAGAGGCTACACCTTC. Its translation is CASSSGGQRGYTF.

This chain links TRBV27 with TRBJ1-2, with no clear D. Germline CDR1 MNHEY, CDR2 SMNVEV (reference sequence). Trimming removed 0 bases from V and 5 bases from J, with 7 bases in between. The length of the CDR3 is 13 residues. The CDR3 region is CASSLSEVYGYTF. In DNA, the CDR3 is TGTGCCAGCAGTTTATCGGAGGTGTATGGCTACACCTTC.

V gene TRBV25-1 combines with J gene TRBJ2-6, with D unclear. Germline CDR1 MGHDK, CDR2 SYGVNS. Trimming left V 7 bases short and J 1 base short, with 5 bases between. The CDR3 length is 13 residues. CDR3 residues: CASMGSGANVLTF. The DNA of the CDR3 is TGTGCCAGCATGGGGTCTGGGGCCAACGTCCTGACTTTC.

The genes are TRBV11-3 and TRBJ2-7, with TRBD1 matching 7 bases. The CDR3 sequence is 13 residues long. V shed 5 bases and J 2 bases; nucleotides not matched to a gene: 3. CDR1 SGHNT and CDR2 YENEEA come from the germline V gene. CDR3: CASSLGTAYEQYF. CDR3 coding DNA: TGTGCCAGCAGCCTCGGGACAGCCTACGAGCAGTACTTC.

The CDR3 here is CASTRGQGNQPQHF. Here the CDR3 DNA reads TGTGCCAGCACCAGGGGACAGGGCAATCAGCCCCAGCATTTT. This sequence joins TRBV6-1 and TRBJ1-5, with TRBD1 matching 8 bases. CDR1 and CDR2 (germline): MNHNS, SASEGT. This CDR3 contains 14 residues. After removal of 7 bases from V and 2 bases from J, the junction contained 4 bases not matched to a gene.

This clonotype was observed a single time. This chain connects TRBV29-1 to TRBJ1-1; 10 bases line up with TRBD1. CDR1 SQVTM and CDR2 ANQGSEA come from the germline V gene. Trimming took 7 bases from V and 3 from J; bases not matched to a gene: 5. This CDR3 region has 13 residues. The CDR3: CSARQGADTEAFF. The CDR3 bases are TGCAGCGCCAGACAGGGGGCAGACACTGAAGCTTTCTTT.

The V gene is TRBV28, the J gene TRBJ1-1; 10 nucleotides match TRBD1. With 6 bases clipped from V and 5 bases from J, the junction kept 12 bases outside the gene matches. Germline loops: CDR1 MDHEN, CDR2 SYDVKM. The CDR3 consists of 16 residues. The CDR3 bases are TGTGCCAGCAGCTTAGGAGACAGGGGGCGGAATACTGAAGCTTTCTTT. This gives the protein CASSLGDRGRNTEAFF.

This clonotype was found once. J is TRBJ1-1 and V is TRBV7-2; 8 bases are a match to TRBD1. The CDR3 extends over 14 amino acids. V was clipped by 4 bases and J by 6 bases; unmatched bases: 7. Germline V gene lookup returns CDR1 SGHTA and CDR2 FQGNSA. CDR3 DNA: TGTGCCAGCAGCTCGCAGGGGGCCTCGGCTGAAGCTTTCTTT. Translating gives CASSSQGASAEAFF.

This clonotype was picked up one time. The CDR3 spells CASSLSGQGLETQYF. The CDR3 bases are TGTGCCAGCAGTTTGTCGGGACAGGGTCTCGAGACCCAGTACTTC. The chain joins TRBV28 to TRBJ2-5, with 9 bases that match TRBD1. The germline V gene encodes CDR1 MDHEN and CDR2 SYDVKM. V was clipped by 3 bases and J by 5 bases; unmatched bases: 7. The CDR3 runs 15 residues.

This chain links TRBV4-1 with TRBJ1-3, with D maybe TRBD1 (5 bases). This CDR3 is built from 15 residues. Germline CDR1 MGHRA, CDR2 YSYEKL. Trimming removed 4 bases at V and 1 base at J, with 11 bases between. The CDR3 here is CASSPRVISGNTIYF. The CDR3 nucleotides read TGCGCCAGCAGCCCCAGGGTGATATCTGGAAACACCATATATTTT.